This entry is about one T cell receptor (beta chain). The entry originates in a study of T cells in Graves' hyperthyroidism and ophthalmopathy. Regions amplified from RNA transcripts were the TCR beta CDR3 regions. With the HTBI primer set, the TCR CDR3 went through a first round of RT-PCR. Via MiXCR, TCRdb re-called the multiplex PCR reads, giving one row per CDR3 protein. The profile covers about 400,000 distinct CDR3 sequences, with roughly an eighth appearing a single time and about 4.9% taken by the ten largest. Graves' hyperthyroidism is called stable when ophthalmopathy does not progress within 18 months. Germline V lookup: CDR1 PRHDT, CDR2 FYEKMQ (reference sequence). The CDR3 runs 15 residues. With 3 bases removed from V and 7 bases from J, the gap between germline ends came to 17 bases.

The sequence was collected from a young woman with Graves' hyperthyroidism. Sequencing input: blood. The gene calls are TRBV13 and TRBJ2-3, with D perhaps assigned TRBD1 or TRBD2 (5 bases each). CDR3 residues: CASSLGTHLGNTQYF. DNA for the CDR3: TGTGCCAGCAGCTTGGGGACCCACTTGGGGAATACGCAGTATTTT.